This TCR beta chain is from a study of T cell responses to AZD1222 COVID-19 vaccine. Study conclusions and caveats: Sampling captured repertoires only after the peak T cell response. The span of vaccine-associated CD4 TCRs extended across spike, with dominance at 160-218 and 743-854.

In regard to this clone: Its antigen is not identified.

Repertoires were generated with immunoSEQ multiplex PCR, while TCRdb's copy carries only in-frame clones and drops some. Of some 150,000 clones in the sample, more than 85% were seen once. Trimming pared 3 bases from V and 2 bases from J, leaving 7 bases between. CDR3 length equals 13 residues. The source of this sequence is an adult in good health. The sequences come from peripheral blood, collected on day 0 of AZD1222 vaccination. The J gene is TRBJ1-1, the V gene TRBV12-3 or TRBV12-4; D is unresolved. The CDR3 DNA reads TGTGCCAGCAGTTTTACCTCAAACACTGAAGCTTTCTTT. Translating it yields CASSFTSNTEAFF.